These 27 T cell receptor beta chains came from one sample sequenced in a study of shared clonotypes between healthy human individuals. Data came from immunoSEQ multiplex PCR; TCRdb stores just in-frame clones and leaves some out. Among around 2.1 million clones listed, approximately 94% were seen once. The sample comprised naive CD4+ T cells sorted from blood. Subset described: CD45RA+ positively selected. The origin of the receptors is a man aged 18 to 30 in good health.

This chain uses TRBV7-9 with TRBJ1-2; D is perhaps TRBD1 (6 bases). Germline lookup yields CDR1 SEHNR and CDR2 FQNEAQ (reference sequence). The CDR3 contains 15 residues. Deletions cut 1 base from V and 3 bases from J, with 12 bases between. CDR3 region: CASSLGAGADYGYTF. The CDR3 DNA sequence: TGTGCCAGCAGCTTAGGGGCAGGGGCGGACTATGGCTACACCTTC.

For this clone: This sample includes further DNA sequences coding for the same CDR3. V usage is TRBV7-9 and J usage is TRBJ1-1; D gene uncertain. V lost 1 base and J lost 3, with 6 bases in between. The CDR3 has 13 residues. Germline loops: CDR1 SEHNR, CDR2 FQNEAQ (reference sequence). The CDR3 is CASSLGVDTEAFF. CDR3 sequence (DNA): TGTGCCAGCAGCTTAGGGGTTGACACTGAAGCTTTCTTT. The full variable domain, with the rest looked up from reference TRBV7-9 and TRBJ1-1, is DTGVSQNPRHKITKRGQNVTFRCDPISEHNRLYWYRQTLGQGPEFLTYFQNEAQLEKSRLLSDRFSAERPKGSFSTLEIQRTEQGDSAMYLCASSLGVDTEAFFGQGTRLTVV.

V gene TRBV18 combines with J gene TRBJ1-6; D call uncertain. The length of the CDR3 is 15 residues. Deletions cut 2 bases from V and 15 bases from J, with 20 bases between. CDR1 is KGHSH and CDR2 is LQKENI in the germline V gene. The DNA of the CDR3 is TGTGCCAGCTCACCAACGATCCACGGGTCCCTAGACCTCCACTTT. It yields the protein CASSPTIHGSLDLHF.

The chain joins TRBV6-6 to TRBJ2-1; D might be TRBD2 (6 bases). The CDR3 is 12 residues long. Germline V CDR1 and CDR2: MNHNY, SVGAGI (reference sequence). V was shortened by 7 bases and J by 6 bases, with 10 bases between the two germline ends. CDR3 loop: CASNNGGNEQFF. For the CDR3, the DNA is TGTGCCAGCAACAACGGGGGCAATGAGCAGTTCTTC.

The chain couples TRBV7-2 to TRBJ2-2; 9 nucleotides align to TRBD2. The germline gives CDR1 SGHTA, CDR2 FQGNSA. V lost 5 bases to trimming and J lost 6 bases; unmatched junction nucleotides: 4. The CDR3 length is 14 residues. The CDR3 nucleotides are TGTGCCAGCAGCGAGTTAGCGGGAGCCGGGGAGCTGTTTTTT. Protein: CASSELAGAGELFF.

This chain links TRBV19 with TRBJ2-2, with a possible D match to TRBD2 (6 bases). V was clipped by 3 bases and J by 1 base, with 12 bases between them. The CDR3 totals 16 residues. CDR1 LNHDA and CDR2 SQIVND come from the germline V gene (reference sequence). The CDR3 spells CASSIIGSRNTGELFF. The CDR3 DNA reads TGTGCCAGTAGTATCATCGGGAGTCGGAACACCGGGGAGCTGTTTTTT.

V usage is TRBV28 and J usage is TRBJ2-5, with TRBD1 matching over 9 bases. Judging by the DNA end, TRBJ2-7 fits better; the J call may be wrong. Germline loops: CDR1 MDHEN, CDR2 SYDVKM. The CDR3 runs 15 residues. CDR3 loop: CASSSYRGQSYEQYF. As DNA, the CDR3 is TGTGCCAGCAGTTCCTACAGGGGGCAGTCCTACGAGCAGTACTTC.

The V gene is TRBV6-4, the J gene TRBJ2-2; tentatively, D is TRBD1 (6 bases). This CDR3 contains 13 residues. Trimming left V 10 bases short and J 0 bases short, with 9 bases between. Germline-derived CDR1 and CDR2 are MRHNA and SNTAGT. This CDR3 is CAIWTANTGELFF. The CDR3 DNA reads as TGTGCCATCTGGACAGCGAACACCGGGGAGCTGTTTTTT.

Turning to this clone: The junction departs from germline at one end; a sequencing error may be responsible. CDR3 loop: CASRLGQYTDTQYF. The CDR3 DNA is TGCGCCAGCAGGTTGGGACAGTACACAGATACGCAGTATTTT. The chain has TRBV5-1 and TRBJ2-3, with 7 bases fitting TRBD1. This CDR3 comprises 14 residues. The germline CDR1 and CDR2 sequences are SGHRS and YFSETQ. The full variable domain, with the rest looked up from reference TRBV5-1 and TRBJ2-3, is KAGVTQTPRYLIKTRGQQVTLSCSPISGHRSVSWYQQTPGQGLQFLFEYFSETQRNKGNFPGRFSGRQFSNSRSEMNVSTLELGDSALYLCASRLGQYTDTQYFGPGTRLTVL.

About this clone: One junction end does not reproduce the germline sequence, and a read error may be involved. This chain joins TRBV15 and TRBJ2-6, with D possibly being TRBD1 (5 bases). This CDR3 region has 16 residues. Germline CDR1 and CDR2: LNHNV and YYDKDF (reference sequence). The CDR3 spells CATGRALRSGANVLTF. CDR3 nucleotide sequence: TGTGCCACCGGCAGGGCACTTCGCTCTGGGGCCAACGTCCTGACTTTC. Drawing the rest from reference TRBV15 and TRBJ2-6, the complete variable domain is DAMVIQNPRYQVTQFGKPVTLSCSQTLNHNVMYWYQQKSSQAPKLLFHYYDKDFNNEADTPDNFQSRRPNTSFCFLDIRSPGLGDTAMYLCATGRALRSGANVLTFGAGSRLTVL.

The genes are TRBV7-9 and TRBJ1-3; no clear D. The V and J ends lost 5 bases and 4 bases respectively, with 18 bases between them. This CDR3 spans 16 amino acids. The germline V gene has CDR1 SEHNR and CDR2 FQNEAQ (reference sequence). CDR3 DNA sequence: TGTGCCAGCAGCCTGCCGTGGGGAGTCGCGGGAAACACCATATATTTT. Residues: CASSLPWGVAGNTIYF. Variable domain in full (rest from reference TRBV7-9 and TRBJ1-3): DTGVSQNPRHKITKRGQNVTFRCDPISEHNRLYWYRQTLGQGPEFLTYFQNEAQLEKSRLLSDRFSAERPKGSFSTLEIQRTEQGDSAMYLCASSLPWGVAGNTIYFGEGSWLTVV.

The V call is TRBV7-2, the J call TRBJ1-1, with 10 nucleotides matching TRBD1. The junction had 8 bases not matched to a gene; V was cut back by 4 bases and J by 0 bases. CDR1 is SGHTA and CDR2 is FQGNSA in the germline V gene. The CDR3 length is 17 residues. The chain's CDR3 is CASSSDRGYPMNTEAFF. In DNA, the CDR3 is TGTGCCAGCAGCTCGGACAGGGGGTACCCGATGAACACTGAAGCTTTCTTT.

This sequence joins TRBV29-1 and TRBJ2-5; D is unresolved. Trimming left V 3 bases short and J 1 base short, with 9 bases between. In germline, CDR1 is SQVTM, CDR2 ANQGSEA. The CDR3 is 13 residues long. The CDR3 sequence is CSVESASQETQYF. The CDR3 nucleotides are TGCAGCGTTGAGTCGGCTAGCCAAGAGACCCAGTACTTC.

The chain employs TRBV5-1 and TRBJ1-6; D ambiguous. Germline loops: CDR1 SGHRS, CDR2 YFSETQ. The V end lost 1 base, the J end lost 6 bases, and 11 bases lay between the germline ends. The CDR3 covers 15 residues. Here the CDR3 DNA reads TGCGCCAGCAGCTTGAGATTCCCCACTAATTCACCCCTCCACTTT. This gives the protein CASSLRFPTNSPLHF.

A note on this clone: The same CDR3 arises from other DNA sequences in this sample as well. V gene TRBV7-9 combines with J gene TRBJ1-2; TRBD1 might be the D (5 bases). CDR1 and CDR2 from the germline V gene are SEHNR and FQNEAQ (reference sequence). V was cut by 5 bases and J by 4 bases, with 8 bases left in between. This CDR3 is 12 amino acids long. CDR3 protein: CASSRDSYGYTF. CDR3 DNA sequence: TGTGCCAGCAGCCGAGACAGCTATGGCTACACCTTC.

This clone was found once. The chain recombines TRBV5-1 with TRBJ2-7, with 7 bases fitting TRBD1. V lost 4 bases and J lost 7; bases outside the gene matches: 8. There are 13 residues in the CDR3. Germline V gives CDR1 SGHRS, CDR2 YFSETQ. The CDR3 DNA reads TGCGCCAGCAGCCATCGACAGGGTTTAGAGCAGTACTTC. Its protein product is CASSHRQGLEQYF. Based on the CDR3 plus reference TRBV5-1 and TRBJ2-7, the full variable domain is KAGVTQTPRYLIKTRGQQVTLSCSPISGHRSVSWYQQTPGQGLQFLFEYFSETQRNKGNFPGRFSGRQFSNSRSEMNVSTLELGDSALYLCASSHRQGLEQYFGPGTRLTVT.

The chain couples TRBV30 to TRBJ1-4; no clear D gene. With 3 bases removed from V and 9 bases from J, the gap between germline ends came to 14 bases. This CDR3 is built from 13 residues. Germline CDR1 GTSNPN, CDR2 SVGIG (reference sequence). In nucleotides, the CDR3 is TGTGCCTGGAGCGGGCTCACTCCTAAAAAACTGTTTTTT. Translating gives CAWSGLTPKKLFF.

The chain couples TRBV19 to TRBJ1-4; the D gene is possibly TRBD1 (6 bases). The CDR3 runs to 15 residues. CDR1 is LNHDA and CDR2 is SQIVND in the germline V gene (reference sequence). The V end was cut by 4 bases, the J end by 2 bases, with 11 bases between. In DNA form, the CDR3 reads TGTGCCAGTAGTACGACAGGCCTCACTAATGAAAAACTGTTTTTT. Amino acid sequence: CASSTTGLTNEKLFF.

The chain carries TRBV10-3 and TRBJ1-1; D gene ambiguous. Germline lookup yields CDR1 ENHRY and CDR2 SYGVKD. Trimming took off 10 bases at V and 2 bases at J, with 8 bases between the two ends. The CDR3 length is 11 residues. The CDR3 nucleotides are TGTGCCAGCTGGGGTAACACTGAAGCTTTCTTT. It translates to CASWGNTEAFF.

This clone has a handful of counts. V gene TRBV11-2 combines with J gene TRBJ1-2, with 7 nucleotides matching TRBD1. This CDR3 has 14 amino acids. CDR1 is SGHAT, CDR2 FQNNGV, per germline. Trimming took 5 bases from V and 2 from J; bases not matched to a gene: 5. This CDR3 reads CASSGPQGNYGYTF. The DNA for the CDR3 is TGTGCCAGCAGCGGGCCACAGGGGAACTATGGCTACACCTTC.

V gene TRBV28 combines with J gene TRBJ2-5; maybe TRBD2 (7 bases). Germline V gene sequence: CDR1 MDHEN, CDR2 SYDVKM. The ends were cut back, 3 bases at V and 5 bases at J, with 13 bases in the middle. This CDR3 has 14 amino acids. CDR3 nucleotide sequence: TGTGCCAGCAGTTTGTGGGGGGGCGGTGAGACCCAGTACTTC. It yields the protein CASSLWGGGETQYF. The full variable domain, its missing parts supplied by reference TRBV28 and TRBJ2-5, is DVKVTQSSRYLVKRTGEKVFLECVQDMDHENMFWYRQDPGLGLRLIYFSYDVKMKEKGDIPEGYSVSREKKERFSLILESASTNQTSMYLCASSLWGGGETQYFGPGTRLLVL.

The chain links TRBV2 to TRBJ2-7, with 13 bases lining up with TRBD2. The CDR3 has 15 residues. Germline V gene data show CDR1 as SNHLY and CDR2 as FYNNEI. The V segment lost 3 bases and the J segment 6 bases; nucleotides outside the gene matches: 5. Here the CDR3 reads CASSDGTSGVSEQYF. In DNA form, the CDR3 reads TGTGCCAGCAGTGACGGGACTAGCGGGGTCAGCGAGCAGTACTTC.

This chain connects TRBV7-8 to TRBJ2-2; 7 bases align to TRBD1. The CDR3 is made up of 15 amino acids. The J segment lost 6 bases and the V segment lost 4 bases, leaving 8 bases of the junction unmatched. Per germline, CDR1 SGHVS and CDR2 FQNEAQ. The CDR3 region is CASSSMGTVPGELFF. DNA for the CDR3: TGTGCCAGCAGCTCAATGGGGACAGTGCCCGGGGAGCTGTTTTTT.

This chain joins TRBV6-5 and TRBJ2-7; D is possibly TRBD2 (7 bases). CDR3 length: 15 amino acids. The V and J ends lost 8 bases and 6 bases respectively, with 23 bases between them. The germline V gene has CDR1 MNHEY and CDR2 SVGAGI. The CDR3 spells CASGRGLRGRPEQYF. CDR3 nucleotides: TGTGCCAGCGGGAGGGGGTTGCGCGGGCGGCCCGAGCAGTACTTC.

This rearrangement joins TRBV9 to TRBJ2-4; 9 bases match TRBD1. Germline V gene data show CDR1 as SGDLS and CDR2 as YYNGEE. J gave up 8 bases and V 4 bases, and 10 bases lay outside the gene matches. The CDR3 has 15 residues. The CDR3 nucleotides read TGTGCCAGCAGCAACCAACAGGGGGCAGATTACATTCAGTACTTC. Translated: CASSNQQGADYIQYF.

The rearrangement joins TRBV18 to TRBJ1-2; the D is unclear. V was pared by 1 base and J by 1 base, with 7 bases between. The CDR3 totals 14 residues. Germline values: CDR1 KGHSH, CDR2 LQKENI. The CDR3 DNA reads as TGTGCCAGCTCACCACAGCTAGATAACTATGGCTACACCTTC. Its protein product is CASSPQLDNYGYTF. Full variable domain (rest looked up from reference TRBV18 and TRBJ1-2): NAGVMQNPRHLVRRRGQEARLRCSPMKGHSHVYWYRQLPEEGLKFMVYLQKENIIDESGMPKERFSAEFPKEGPSILRIQQVVRGDSAAYFCASSPQLDNYGYTFGSGTRLTVV.

The chain is built from TRBV4-1 and TRBJ2-1, with TRBD2 matching over 11 bases. CDR3 length: 16 amino acids. The junction had 4 bases not matched to a gene; V was cut back by 2 bases and J by 4 bases. Germline CDR1 reads MGHRA; CDR2 reads YSYEKL. In DNA form, the CDR3 reads TGCGCCAGCAGCCAAAACCCTAGCGGGAGGTACAATGAGCAGTTCTTC. This translates into CASSQNPSGRYNEQFF.